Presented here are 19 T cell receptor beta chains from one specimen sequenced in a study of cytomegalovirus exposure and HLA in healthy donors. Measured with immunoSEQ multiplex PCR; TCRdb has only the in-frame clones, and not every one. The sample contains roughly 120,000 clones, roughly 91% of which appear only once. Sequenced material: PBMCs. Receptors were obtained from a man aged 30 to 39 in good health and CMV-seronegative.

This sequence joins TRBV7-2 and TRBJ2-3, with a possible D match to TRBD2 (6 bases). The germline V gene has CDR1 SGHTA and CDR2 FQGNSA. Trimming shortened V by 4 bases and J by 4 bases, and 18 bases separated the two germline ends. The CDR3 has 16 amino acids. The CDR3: CASSYISGGGADTQYF. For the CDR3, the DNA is TGTGCCAGCAGCTATATCTCCGGGGGAGGCGCAGATACGCAGTATTTT.

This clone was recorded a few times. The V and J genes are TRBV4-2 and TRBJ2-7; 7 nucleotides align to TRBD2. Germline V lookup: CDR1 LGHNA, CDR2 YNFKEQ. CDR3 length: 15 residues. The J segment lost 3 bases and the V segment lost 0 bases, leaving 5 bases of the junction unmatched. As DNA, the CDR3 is TGTGCCAGCAGCCAAGACAGCGGGGCTAACTACGAGCAGTACTTC. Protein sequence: CASSQDSGANYEQYF.

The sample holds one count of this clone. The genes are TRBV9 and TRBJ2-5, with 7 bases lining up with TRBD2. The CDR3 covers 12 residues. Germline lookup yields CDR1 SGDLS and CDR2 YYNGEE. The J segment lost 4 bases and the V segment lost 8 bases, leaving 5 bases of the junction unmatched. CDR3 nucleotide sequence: TGTGCCAGTCGGGGGGAAGGAGAGACCCAGTACTTC. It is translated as CASRGEGETQYF.

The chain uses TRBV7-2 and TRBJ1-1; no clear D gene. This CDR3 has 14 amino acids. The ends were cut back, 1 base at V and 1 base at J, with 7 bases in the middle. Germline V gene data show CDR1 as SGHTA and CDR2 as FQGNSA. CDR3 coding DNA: TGTGCCAGCAGCTTAGGGCGGCAGAACACTGAAGCTTTCTTT. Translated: CASSLGRQNTEAFF.

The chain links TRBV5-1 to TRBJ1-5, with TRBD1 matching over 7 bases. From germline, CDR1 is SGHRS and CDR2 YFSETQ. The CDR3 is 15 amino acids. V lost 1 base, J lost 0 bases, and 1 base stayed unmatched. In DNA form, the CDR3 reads TGCGCCAGCAGCTTGACAGGGGATAGCAATCAGCCCCAGCATTTT. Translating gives CASSLTGDSNQPQHF.

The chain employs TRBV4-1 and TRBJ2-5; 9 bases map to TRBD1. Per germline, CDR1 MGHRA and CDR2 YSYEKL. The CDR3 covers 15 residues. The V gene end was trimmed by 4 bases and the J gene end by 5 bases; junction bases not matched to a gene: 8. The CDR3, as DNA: TGCGCCAGCAGCCTTTCCGGGACAGGGAGCGAGACCCAGTACTTC. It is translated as CASSLSGTGSETQYF.

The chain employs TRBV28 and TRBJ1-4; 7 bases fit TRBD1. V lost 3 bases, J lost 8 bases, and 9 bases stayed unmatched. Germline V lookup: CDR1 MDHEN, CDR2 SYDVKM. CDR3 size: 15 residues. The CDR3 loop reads CASSFGGGGKEKLFF. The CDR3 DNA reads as TGTGCCAGCAGTTTTGGAGGAGGGGGCAAGGAAAAACTGTTTTTT.

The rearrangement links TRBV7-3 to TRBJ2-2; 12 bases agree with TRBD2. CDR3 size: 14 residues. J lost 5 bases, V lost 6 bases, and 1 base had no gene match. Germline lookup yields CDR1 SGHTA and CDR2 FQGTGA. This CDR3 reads CASRTSGGTGELFF. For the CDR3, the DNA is TGTGCCAGCAGGACTAGCGGGGGAACCGGGGAGCTGTTTTTT.

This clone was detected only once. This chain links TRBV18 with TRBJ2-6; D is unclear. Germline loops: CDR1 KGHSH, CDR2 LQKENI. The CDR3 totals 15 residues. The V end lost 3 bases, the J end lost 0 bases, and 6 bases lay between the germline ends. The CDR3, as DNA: TGTGCCAGCTCACCGTCAGTCTCTGGGGCCAACGTCCTGACTTTC. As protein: CASSPSVSGANVLTF.

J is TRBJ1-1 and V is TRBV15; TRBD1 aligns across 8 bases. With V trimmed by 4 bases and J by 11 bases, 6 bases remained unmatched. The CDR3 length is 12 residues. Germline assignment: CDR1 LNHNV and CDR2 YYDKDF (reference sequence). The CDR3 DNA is TGTGCCACCAGCACGCAGGGGGCTCAGGCTTTCTTT. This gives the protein CATSTQGAQAFF.

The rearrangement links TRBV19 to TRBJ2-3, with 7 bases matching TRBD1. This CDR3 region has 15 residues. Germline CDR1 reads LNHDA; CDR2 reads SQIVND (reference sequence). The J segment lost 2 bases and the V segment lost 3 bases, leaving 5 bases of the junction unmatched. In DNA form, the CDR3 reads TGTGCCAGTAGTATTGGGGACAGATACACAGATACGCAGTATTTT. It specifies CASSIGDRYTDTQYF.

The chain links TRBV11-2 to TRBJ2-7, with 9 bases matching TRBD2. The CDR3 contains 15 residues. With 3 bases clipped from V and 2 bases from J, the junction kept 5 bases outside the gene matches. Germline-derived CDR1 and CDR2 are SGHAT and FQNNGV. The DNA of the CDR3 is TGTGCCAGCAGCTTTGGCGGGGGGGGCGCCTACGAGCAGTACTTC. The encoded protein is CASSFGGGGAYEQYF.

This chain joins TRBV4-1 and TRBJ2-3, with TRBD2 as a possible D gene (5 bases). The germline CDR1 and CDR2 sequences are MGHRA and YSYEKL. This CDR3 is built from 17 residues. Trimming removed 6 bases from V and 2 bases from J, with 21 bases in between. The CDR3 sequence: CASSSEGSRTSTDTQYF. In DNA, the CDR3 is TGCGCCAGCAGTTCGGAAGGGTCACGGACTTCCACAGATACGCAGTATTTT.

The CDR3 nucleotides are TGCAGCGTTAAGACACCGAGGGATGAAAAACTGTTTTTT. Residues: CSVKTPRDEKLFF. The chain carries TRBV29-1 and TRBJ1-4, with no clear D. The CDR3 has 13 amino acids. V lost 5 bases and J 6 bases, leaving 13 bases between the germline ends. The V gene's germline CDR1 is SQVTM and CDR2 ANQGSEA. The entire variable domain, with the rest obtained from reference TRBV29-1 and TRBJ1-4, is as follows: SAVISQKPSRDICQRGTSLTIQCQVDSQVTMMFWYRQQPGQSLTLIATANQGSEATYESGFVIDKFPISRPNLTFSTLTVSNMSPEDSSIYLCSVKTPRDEKLFFGSGTQLSVL.

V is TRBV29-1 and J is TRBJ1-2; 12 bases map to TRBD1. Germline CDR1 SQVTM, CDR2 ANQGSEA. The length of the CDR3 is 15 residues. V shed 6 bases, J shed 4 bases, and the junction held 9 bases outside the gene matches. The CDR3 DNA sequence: TGCAGCGTCGACCTCGGGACAGGGGGCGTCTATGGCTACACCTTC. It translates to CSVDLGTGGVYGYTF.

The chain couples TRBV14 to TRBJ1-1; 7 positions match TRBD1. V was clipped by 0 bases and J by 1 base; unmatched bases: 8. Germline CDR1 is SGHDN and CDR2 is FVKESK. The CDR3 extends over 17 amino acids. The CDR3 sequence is CASSQDARRGPNTEAFF. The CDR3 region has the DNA TGTGCCAGCAGCCAAGACGCCCGGAGGGGGCCGAACACTGAAGCTTTCTTT.

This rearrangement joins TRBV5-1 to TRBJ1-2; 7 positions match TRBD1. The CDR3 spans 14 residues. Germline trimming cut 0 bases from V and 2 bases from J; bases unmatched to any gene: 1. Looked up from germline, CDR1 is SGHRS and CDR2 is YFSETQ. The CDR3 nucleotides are TGCGCCAGCAGCTTGGGGGGACAGAACTATGGCTACACCTTC. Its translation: CASSLGGQNYGYTF. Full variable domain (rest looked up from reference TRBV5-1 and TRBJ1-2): KAGVTQTPRYLIKTRGQQVTLSCSPISGHRSVSWYQQTPGQGLQFLFEYFSETQRNKGNFPGRFSGRQFSNSRSEMNVSTLELGDSALYLCASSLGGQNYGYTFGSGTRLTVV.

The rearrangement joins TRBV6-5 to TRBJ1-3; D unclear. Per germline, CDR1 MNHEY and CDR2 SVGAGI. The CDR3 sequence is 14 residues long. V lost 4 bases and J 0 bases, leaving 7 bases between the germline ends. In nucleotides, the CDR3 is TGTGCCAGCAGTTCCCAGTCCTCTGGAAACACCATATATTTT. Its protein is CASSSQSSGNTIYF.

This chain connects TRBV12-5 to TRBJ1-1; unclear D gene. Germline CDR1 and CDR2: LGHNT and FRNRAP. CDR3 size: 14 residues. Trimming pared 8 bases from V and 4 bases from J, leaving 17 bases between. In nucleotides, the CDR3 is TGTGCTAGTAGCTTGGCGGGAGGAGTCACTGAAGCTTTCTTT. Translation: CASSLAGGVTEAFF.